This TCR beta chain appears in the sequencing data of a study of CD8 T cells in ankylosing spondylitis. Generation of TCR beta libraries employed quantitative 5'-RACE incorporating molecular barcodes. Each CDR3 protein is one row after TCRdb ran MiXCR on the 5' RACE reads. The sample consists of 250,000 or so distinct CDR3 sequences, approximately 24% of them appearing once. This clonotype was recorded a few times. The antigen is unknown. This CDR3 comprises 16 residues. V trimming: 8 bases; J trimming: 0 bases; junction bases outside the gene matches: 15. The germline V gene has CDR1 DFQATT and CDR2 SNEGSKA (reference sequence). Study conclusions and caveats: As reported, disease-linked clones showed significant enrichment in matched ankylosing spondylitis synovial fluid. Seemingly characteristic of ankylosing spondylitis blood was a TCR beta motif consisting of about 8 highly homologous variants.

This TCR was recovered from a male donor with ankylosing spondylitis or in good health (not recorded which). The V call is TRBV20-1, the J call TRBJ2-7; 8 bases map to TRBD2. Sample: blood, either unsorted or a sorted T cell fraction (not recorded which). DNA of the CDR3: TGCAGTCCTGTTTCGGGAGTGAGCGGGGGCTCCTACGAGCAGTACTTC. It specifies CSPVSGVSGGSYEQYF.